This entry describes one T cell receptor (beta chain). Authors' data handling: Reference gene primer amplification gave estimated nucleated cell counts. TCRdb keeps only in-frame clones here, not all; method: immunoSEQ multiplex PCR. That table is the source of V, J and clone size, and D and trimming were worked out from the DNA. Among over 450,000 clones listed, roughly 87% were seen once. This sample stems from a study of blood T cell repertoires in COVID-19. Study-level background: The samples span acute and convalescent COVID-19 from the United States, Italy and Spain. The analysed material was cDNA or gDNA that came from T cells, B-cell-depleted T cells, or PBMCs.

The CDR3 covers 14 residues. The V gene's germline CDR1 is SGHNT and CDR2 YENEEA. Trimming cost V 2 bases and J 5 bases, with 10 bases left between them. Sequenced input: peripheral blood. This TCR was recovered from a man aged 18 to 29 with COVID-19, enrolled during active disease. The chain uses TRBV11-3 and TRBJ2-1; D perhaps matches TRBD1 (5 bases). The DNA for the CDR3 is TGTGCCAGCAGCTTAACTAAGGGGAACAATGAGCAGTTCTTC. It encodes CASSLTKGNNEQFF.